This T cell receptor beta chain is from a study of blood T cells in healthy people across ages. Through a sample-barcoded 5' primer and a J-beta primer mix, a second PCR was run for roughly 6 to 12 cycles. From the 5' RACE reads, TCRdb called clonotypes with MiXCR, one entry per CDR3 protein. This repertoire shows hundreds of thousands of distinct CDR3 sequences, under 40% found once; its top ten account for 10% to 15%. The receptor comes from a man between 18 and 29 years old in good health. The sample comprised blood.

The chain's CDR3 is CASSSDGPEQFF. In nucleotides, the CDR3 is TGCGCCAGCAGCTCCGATGGACCGGAGCAGTTCTTC. The rearrangement links TRBV5-1 to TRBJ2-1; D call uncertain. V dropped 3 bases and J dropped 10 bases, with 11 bases sitting between them. In germline, CDR1 is SGHRS, CDR2 YFSETQ. The CDR3 is made up of 12 amino acids.